A selection of T cell receptor beta chains follows, all from one sample in a study of T-cell memory formation after mild COVID-19. TCRdb reprocessed the 5' RACE reads via MiXCR and lists one record per CDR3 protein. The table includes under 300,000 distinct CDR3 sequences, about 20% detected once. Material for sequencing was PBMCs or a T cell subset sorted from them (not recorded which). The receptors were gathered from a young man who had mild COVID-19 (a few samples of this study predate the infection). Cell type and time point are not known. CDR3s include the opening cysteine and the closing phenylalanine or tryptophan. A D gene is named only where the DNA matches it firmly. Some rows have no size entry. The others give once, few or many, or a class for an expanded clone.

clone size,D gene,J gene,V gene,CDR3 DNA,CDR3 protein
few,NA,TRBJ1-6,TRBV28,TGTGCCAGCAGCTCAGTTGGAACCTCACCCCTCCACTTT,CASSSVGTSPLHF
NA,TRBD2,TRBJ2-1,TRBV25-1,TGTGCCAGCAGCCTGGGACTAGCAAGCAATGAGCAGTTCTTC,CASSLGLASNEQFF
NA,NA,TRBJ2-5,TRBV5-1,TGCGCCAGCAGCCCAGGACTTGTCCAAGAGACCCAGTACTTC,CASSPGLVQETQYF
many,NA,TRBJ2-5,TRBV5-1,TGCGCCAGCAGCTTGGTCGAGGGCGCAGAGACCCAGTACTTC,CASSLVEGAETQYF
NA,NA,TRBJ1-2,TRBV6-2/TRBV6-3,TGTGCCAGCAGTTACTTCGGACAGCTATCGTCGGGCTACACCTTC,CASSYFGQLSSGYTF
NA,NA,TRBJ2-2,TRBV7-6,TGTGCCAGCAGCCGTCCCCCAGAGCCGACGAACACCGGGGAGCTGTTTTTT,CASSRPPEPTNTGELFF
few,NA,TRBJ1-1,TRBV5-6,TGTGCCAGCAGGCCCAACGGGCAGGGAGTAACTGAAGCTTTCTTT,CASRPNGQGVTEAFF
NA,NA,TRBJ2-5,TRBV5-1,TGCGCCAGCAGCTTCCGCGGGATTGAGGAGACCCAGTACTTC,CASSFRGIEETQYF
NA,TRBD1,TRBJ2-2,TRBV28,TGTGCCACCAGGACAGGGTTAACCGGGGAGCTGTTTTTT,CATRTGLTGELFF
NA,TRBD1,TRBJ2-5,TRBV7-2,TGTGCCAGCGGCCGACAGGGAGTGGAGACCCAGTACTTC,CASGRQGVETQYF
few,TRBD1,TRBJ2-5,TRBV7-2,TGTGCCAGCAGCTCCCGGGACAGCAAAGAGACCCAGTACTTC,CASSSRDSKETQYF
many,TRBD1,TRBJ2-5,TRBV20-1,TGCAGTCCAGCCCGGGACAGTTGGTACCAAGAGACCCAGTACTTC,CSPARDSWYQETQYF
NA,TRBD2,TRBJ2-3,TRBV5-4,TGTGCCAGCAGCTCCCTTATTGGGAGCGGGGGGGCCAGGGATACGCAGTATTTT,CASSSLIGSGGARDTQYF
few,TRBD2,TRBJ2-5,TRBV9,TGTGCCAGCAGCCGTAGCGGGGGTGTAGAGACCCAGTACTTC,CASSRSGGVETQYF
many,TRBD2,TRBJ2-5,TRBV5-5,TGTGCCAGCAGCTTGGAAGTAGCGGGGGGGCGCGAGACCCAGTACTTC,CASSLEVAGGRETQYF
many,TRBD2,TRBJ2-5,TRBV7-2,TGTGCCAGCAGCGTCGGACTAGCGGGAGAGACCCAGTACTTC,CASSVGLAGETQYF
NA,NA,TRBJ2-3,TRBV4-3,TGCGCCAGCAGCCAAGTATCGGGTCGAGAAGATACGCAGTATTTT,CASSQVSGREDTQYF
NA,TRBD1,TRBJ2-4,TRBV7-2,TGTGCCAGCAGCTTAGCTGGGACAGGGGGGAACATTCAGTACTTC,CASSLAGTGGNIQYF
NA,TRBD1,TRBJ1-2,TRBV7-9,TGTGCCAGCAGTTTCCAGGGGGCCAGCTATGGCTACACCTTC,CASSFQGASYGYTF
few,NA,TRBJ2-1,TRBV4-3,TGCGCCAGCAGCCAAGATCCTCTCCGGCCGAACAATGAGCAGTTCTTC,CASSQDPLRPNNEQFF
few,TRBD1,TRBJ1-1,TRBV5-5,TGTGCCAGCAGTAGAGGGACAGACGGAACTGAAGCTTTCTTT,CASSRGTDGTEAFF
NA,NA,TRBJ2-5,TRBV11-2,TGTGCCAGCAGCTTAGATTTGGTTTTGGAGACCCAGTACTTC,CASSLDLVLETQYF
few,NA,TRBJ2-1,TRBV15,TGTGCCACCAGCAGCGGGGGTTGGAATGAGCAGTTCTTC,CATSSGGWNEQFF
NA,NA,TRBJ1-1,TRBV4-1,TGCGCCAGCTGTCGCGGACTGTTGAACACTGAAGCTTTCTTT,CASCRGLLNTEAFF
few,TRBD1,TRBJ1-4,TRBV6-6,TGTGCCAGCAGTTACTATCCCACAGGGGTAGATGAAAAACTGTTTTTT,CASSYYPTGVDEKLFF
NA,TRBD2,TRBJ2-4,TRBV25-1,TGTGCCAGTGAGGACCTAGCGGTCGGCATTCAGTACTTC,CASEDLAVGIQYF
NA,TRBD1,TRBJ2-3,TRBV5-1,TGCGCCAGCAGACCGGACAGGGAGGTGACAGATACGCAGTATTTT,CASRPDREVTDTQYF
few,TRBD2,TRBJ2-3,TRBV6-5,TGTGCCAGCAGTTACTCCGGACTAGCGGGGGGCTCTGGCACAGATACGCAGTATTTT,CASSYSGLAGGSGTDTQYF
few,NA,TRBJ2-2,TRBV7-8,TGTGCCAGCAGCCGGGGCCCCGGAATAGGGGAGCTGTTTTTT,CASSRGPGIGELFF
NA,NA,TRBJ2-7,TRBV27,TGTGCCAGCAGTTCGACAGAGACCTACGAGCAGTACTTC,CASSSTETYEQYF
few,NA,TRBJ2-3,TRBV7-7,TGTGCTAGCAGCTCTCTCATCAGTGGAGAGGATACGCAGTATTTT,CASSSLISGEDTQYF
NA,NA,TRBJ2-7,TRBV2,TGTGCCAGCAGTGATGGGAGCTCCTACGAGCAGTACTTC,CASSDGSSYEQYF
NA,TRBD1,TRBJ1-1,TRBV9,TGTGCCAGCAGCGTCAGGGGGCTTGACACTGAAGCTTTCTTT,CASSVRGLDTEAFF
NA,NA,TRBJ2-3,TRBV6-5,TGTGCCAGCAGTTATGTCGAGACCAGCACAGATACGCAGTATTTT,CASSYVETSTDTQYF
NA,NA,TRBJ2-3,TRBV4-2,TGTGCCAGCAGCCAAGAACGGGGAAACACAGATACGCAGTATTTT,CASSQERGNTDTQYF
few,NA,TRBJ2-1,TRBV3-1,TGTGCCAGCAGCCAACGGGGGACCTCCTACAATGAGCAGTTCTTC,CASSQRGTSYNEQFF
NA,NA,TRBJ1-3,TRBV9,TGTGCCAGCAGCCCCGGAGGTGGGGGCTCTGGAAACACCATATATTTT,CASSPGGGGSGNTIYF
few,NA,TRBJ1-1,TRBV5-4,TGTGCCAGCAGCTTGGCCAGTCGGGGAAACACTGAAGCTTTCTTT,CASSLASRGNTEAFF
NA,NA,TRBJ1-1,TRBV9,TGTGCCAGCAGCGCCAACATGAACACTGAAGCTTTCTTT,CASSANMNTEAFF
NA,NA,TRBJ1-1,TRBV7-8,TGTGCCAGCAGCATGGTGACTGAAGCTTTCTTT,CASSMVTEAFF
NA,NA,TRBJ1-1,TRBV9,TGTGCCAGCAGCGTAGAAGGGGGGCCGTCTGAAGCTTTCTTT,CASSVEGGPSEAFF